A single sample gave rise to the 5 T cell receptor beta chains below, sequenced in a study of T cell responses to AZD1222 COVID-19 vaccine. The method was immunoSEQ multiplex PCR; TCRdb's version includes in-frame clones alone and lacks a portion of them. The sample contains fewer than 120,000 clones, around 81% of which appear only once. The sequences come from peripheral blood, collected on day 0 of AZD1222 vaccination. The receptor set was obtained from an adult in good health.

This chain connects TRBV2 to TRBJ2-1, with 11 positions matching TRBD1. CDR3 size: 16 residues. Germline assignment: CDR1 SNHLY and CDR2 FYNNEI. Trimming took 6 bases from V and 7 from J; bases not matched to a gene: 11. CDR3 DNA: TGTGCCAGCAGGATCCGGGACAGGGGGAGTTCGAATGAGCAGTTCTTC. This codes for CASRIRDRGSSNEQFF.

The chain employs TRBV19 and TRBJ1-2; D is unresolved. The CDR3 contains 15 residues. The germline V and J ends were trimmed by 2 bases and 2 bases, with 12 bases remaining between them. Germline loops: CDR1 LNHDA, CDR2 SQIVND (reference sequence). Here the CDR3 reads CASSISFRLNYGYTF. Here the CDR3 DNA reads TGTGCCAGTAGTATAAGTTTCCGTCTCAACTATGGCTACACCTTC.

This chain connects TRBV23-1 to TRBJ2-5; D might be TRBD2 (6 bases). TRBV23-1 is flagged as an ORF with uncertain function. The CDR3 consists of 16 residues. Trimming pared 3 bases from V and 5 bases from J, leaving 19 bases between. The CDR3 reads CASSHIAGRHRETQYF. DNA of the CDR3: TGCGCCAGCAGTCATATCGCAGGGAGGCATCGGGAGACCCAGTACTTC.

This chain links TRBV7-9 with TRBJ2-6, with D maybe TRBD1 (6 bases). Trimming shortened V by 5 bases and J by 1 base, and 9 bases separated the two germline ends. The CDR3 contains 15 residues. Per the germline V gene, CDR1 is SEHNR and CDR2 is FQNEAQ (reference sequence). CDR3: CASSTQGSGANVLTF. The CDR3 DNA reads TGTGCCAGCAGCACACAGGGTTCTGGGGCCAACGTCCTGACTTTC. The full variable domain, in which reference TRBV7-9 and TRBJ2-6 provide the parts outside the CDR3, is DTGVSQNPRHKITKRGQNVTFRCDPISEHNRLYWYRQTLGQGPEFLTYFQNEAQLEKSRLLSDRFSAERPKGSFSTLEIQRTEQGDSAMYLCASSTQGSGANVLTFGAGSRLTVL.

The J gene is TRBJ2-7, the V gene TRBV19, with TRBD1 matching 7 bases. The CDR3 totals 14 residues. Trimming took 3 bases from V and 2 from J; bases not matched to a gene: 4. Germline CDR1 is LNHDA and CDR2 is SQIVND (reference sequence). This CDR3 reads CASSMTGTTYEQYF. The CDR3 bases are TGTGCCAGTAGTATGACAGGGACAACCTACGAGCAGTACTTC.